Listed here are 18 T cell receptor beta chains from one sample, sequenced in a study of identical twins. TCRdb re-derived calls from the 5' RACE reads in MiXCR, one entry per CDR3 protein. The sample contains about 480,000 distinct CDR3 sequences, approximately 15% of which appear only once. The same sample was also used in a study of yellow fever vaccine responses in identical twins.

The sequenced sample consisted of CD4+ T cells sorted from blood. The receptors were gathered from a young woman in good health.

This rearrangement joins TRBV25-1 to TRBJ2-3; 7 nucleotides align to TRBD1. The CDR3 runs 16 residues. CDR1 and CDR2 from the germline V gene are MGHDK and SYGVNS. The V segment lost 3 bases and the J segment 1 base; nucleotides outside the gene matches: 7. The CDR3 DNA follows: TGTGCCAGCAGTGACGCAGGGGGTGGAGGCACAGATACGCAGTATTTT. Translation gives CASSDAGGGGTDTQYF.

This clonotype showed up many times. The chain carries TRBV5-1 and TRBJ2-1; TRBD2 agrees at 8 bases. The trim removed 4 bases at V and 6 bases at J, leaving 9 bases unmatched. The CDR3 loop spans 15 amino acids. Germline loops: CDR1 SGHRS, CDR2 YFSETQ. The CDR3 DNA reads TGCGCCAGCAGCCTTGCCGCCGGGGGGGGCAATGAGCAGTTCTTC. Protein sequence: CASSLAAGGGNEQFF.

This clonotype has only a few counts. This chain uses TRBV7-3 with TRBJ2-1, with 9 bases aligning to TRBD2. J was trimmed by 4 bases and V by 1 base; bases with no gene match: 11. The CDR3 extends over 18 amino acids. CDR1 and CDR2 from the germline V gene are SGHTA and FQGTGA. Here the CDR3 DNA reads TGTGCCAGCAGCTTAATGCCGCTAGCGGGACGAGGGTACAATGAGCAGTTCTTC. Translation gives CASSLMPLAGRGYNEQFF. The variable domain in full, completed from reference TRBV7-3 and TRBJ2-1, reads GAGVSQTPSNKVTEKGKYVELRCDPISGHTALYWYRQSLGQGPEFLIYFQGTGAADDSGLPNDRFFAVRPEGSVSTLKIQRTERGDSAVYLCASSLMPLAGRGYNEQFFGPGTRLTVL.

This clonotype came up a few times. The chain links TRBV6-2 or TRBV6-3 to TRBJ2-2; D is unclear. CDR1 is MNHEY, CDR2 SVGEGT, per germline. V gave up 0 bases and J gave up 6 bases, with 8 bases separating them. CDR3 length equals 14 residues. The chain's CDR3 is CASSYSWDAGELFF. As DNA, the CDR3 is TGTGCCAGCAGTTACTCCTGGGATGCCGGGGAGCTGTTTTTT.

A few counts support this clonotype. The chain has TRBV27 and TRBJ2-2; TRBD1 matches at 7 bases. The J segment lost 2 bases and the V segment lost 6 bases, leaving 9 bases of the junction unmatched. The germline V gene has CDR1 MNHEY and CDR2 SMNVEV (reference sequence). The CDR3 has 16 residues. The CDR3 sequence: CASRAQGVLNTGELFF. CDR3 DNA sequence: TGTGCCAGCAGGGCCCAGGGGGTCCTCAACACCGGGGAGCTGTTTTTT.

This clonotype was recorded a few times. The CDR3 reads CSATQTSGLPFMYF. The CDR3 nucleotides read TGCAGTGCTACCCAGACTAGCGGGCTTCCGTTCATGTACTTC. The rearrangement uses TRBV20-1 and TRBJ2-5, with 10 bases identical to TRBD2. This CDR3 comprises 14 residues. J lost 13 bases, V lost 4 bases, and 15 bases had no gene match. Germline V gene sequence: CDR1 DFQATT, CDR2 SNEGSKA (reference sequence).

The rearrangement joins TRBV20-1 to TRBJ2-3; D is perhaps TRBD2 (6 bases). V lost 2 bases and J lost 5, with 11 bases in between. Germline CDR1 DFQATT, CDR2 SNEGSKA (reference sequence). The CDR3 loop spans 13 amino acids. This chain's CDR3 is CSARRDSQDTQYF. The DNA for the CDR3 is TGCAGTGCTAGACGGGACTCACAAGATACGCAGTATTTT.

The table lists this clonotype with many counts. The chain couples TRBV12-3 or TRBV12-4 to TRBJ2-7; D might be TRBD1 (5 bases). The CDR3 consists of 13 residues. V lost 6 bases, J lost 1 base, and 10 bases lay in between. CDR3 in amino acids: CASSLGQSYEQYF. CDR3 nucleotide sequence: TGTGCCAGCAGCCTCGGACAATCCTACGAGCAGTACTTC.

The rearrangement uses TRBV7-9 and TRBJ2-7, with D perhaps being TRBD1 or TRBD2 (5 bases each). Trimming took 6 bases from V and 0 from J, leaving 15 bases between them. The germline CDR1 and CDR2 sequences are SEHNR and FQNEAQ (reference sequence). This CDR3 is built from 15 residues. In nucleotides, the CDR3 is TGTGCCAGCAGTTTTGGGACGGCCGGCTCCTACGAGCAGTACTTC. The encoded protein is CASSFGTAGSYEQYF.

The rearrangement joins TRBV5-1 to TRBJ2-7; D unclear. The CDR3 has 15 amino acids. V was shortened by 0 bases and J by 0 bases, with 10 bases between the two germline ends. Germline CDR1 SGHRS, CDR2 YFSETQ. The CDR3 spells CASSLGAGPSYEQYF. The CDR3 region has the DNA TGCGCCAGCAGCTTGGGCGCCGGGCCCTCCTACGAGCAGTACTTC.

There are a few counts of this clonotype. The J gene is TRBJ2-7, the V gene TRBV6-5; 12 nucleotides align to TRBD2. Germline loops: CDR1 MNHEY, CDR2 SVGAGI. There are 19 residues in the CDR3. The V and J ends lost 3 bases and 2 bases, in that order; junction bases with no gene match: 14. The CDR3 coding sequence is TGTGCCAGCAGTTATATCTTGGGACTAGCGGGTTCCCCCACCTACGAGCAGTACTTC. This translates into CASSYILGLAGSPTYEQYF.

This clonotype was seen a handful of times. The chain carries TRBV24-1 and TRBJ2-2; D is uncertain. CDR1 and CDR2 (germline): KGHDR, SFDVKD. The CDR3 is made up of 16 amino acids. Trimming left V 2 bases short and J 2 bases short, with 11 bases between. CDR3 in amino acids: CATSDSGLPNTGELFF. CDR3 DNA: TGTGCCACCAGTGATTCGGGCCTACCCAACACCGGGGAGCTGTTTTTT.

The chain links TRBV5-6 to TRBJ2-5, with TRBD2 matching over 7 bases. The V gene end was trimmed by 1 base and the J gene end by 2 bases; junction bases not matched to a gene: 5. The length of the CDR3 is 15 residues. Germline-derived CDR1 and CDR2 are SGHDT and YYEEEE. The CDR3 region has the DNA TGTGCCAGCAGCTTGTTGGGGCGGGGGCAAGAGACCCAGTACTTC. It is translated as CASSLLGRGQETQYF.

This chain joins TRBV19 and TRBJ2-2; D is uncertain. Trimming removed 7 bases at V and 1 base at J, with 10 bases between. Per germline, CDR1 LNHDA and CDR2 SQIVND (reference sequence). This CDR3 spans 14 amino acids. The CDR3 sequence: CASMPGLNTGELFF. The CDR3 region has the DNA TGTGCCAGTATGCCAGGTTTGAACACCGGGGAGCTGTTTTTT.

A single count supports this clonotype. The chain has TRBV20-1 and TRBJ2-7, with a tentative D call TRBD2 (6 bases). CDR3 length equals 14 residues. V was cut by 6 bases and J by 5 bases, with 20 bases left in between. Germline V gene data show CDR1 as DFQATT and CDR2 as SNEGSKA (reference sequence). CDR3 DNA sequence: TGCAGTGCCCCGAGGGGAGGCATCTCTCACGAGCAGTACTTC. Residues: CSAPRGGISHEQYF.

This chain joins TRBV7-2 and TRBJ2-5; TRBD2 agrees at 11 bases. V lost 3 bases, J lost 5 bases, and 5 bases stayed unmatched. This CDR3 is 15 amino acids long. Germline CDR1 SGHTA, CDR2 FQGNSA. This chain's CDR3 is CASSFISGRAETQYF. The CDR3 DNA sequence: TGTGCCAGCAGCTTCATTAGCGGGAGGGCGGAGACCCAGTACTTC.

This sequence joins TRBV20-1 and TRBJ1-1; possible D gene TRBD1, 5 bases. Germline V gene data show CDR1 as DFQATT and CDR2 as SNEGSKA (reference sequence). V was trimmed by 3 bases and J by 10 bases, leaving 18 bases between them. This CDR3 is built from 13 residues. CDR3 residues: CSASPRVESRAFF. Here the CDR3 DNA reads TGCAGTGCTAGCCCCAGGGTTGAATCGAGAGCTTTCTTT.

There are a few counts of this clonotype. The gene calls are TRBV5-1 and TRBJ2-3; possibly TRBD1 for D (5 bases). This CDR3 region has 16 residues. Trimming cost V 0 bases and J 0 bases, with 11 bases left between them. In germline, CDR1 is SGHRS, CDR2 YFSETQ. CDR3 sequence: CASSLVTASSTDTQYF. Here the CDR3 DNA reads TGCGCCAGCAGCTTGGTGACAGCCTCTAGCACAGATACGCAGTATTTT. Full variable domain (remainder filled in from reference TRBV5-1 and TRBJ2-3): KAGVTQTPRYLIKTRGQQVTLSCSPISGHRSVSWYQQTPGQGLQFLFEYFSETQRNKGNFPGRFSGRQFSNSRSEMNVSTLELGDSALYLCASSLVTASSTDTQYFGPGTRLTVL.